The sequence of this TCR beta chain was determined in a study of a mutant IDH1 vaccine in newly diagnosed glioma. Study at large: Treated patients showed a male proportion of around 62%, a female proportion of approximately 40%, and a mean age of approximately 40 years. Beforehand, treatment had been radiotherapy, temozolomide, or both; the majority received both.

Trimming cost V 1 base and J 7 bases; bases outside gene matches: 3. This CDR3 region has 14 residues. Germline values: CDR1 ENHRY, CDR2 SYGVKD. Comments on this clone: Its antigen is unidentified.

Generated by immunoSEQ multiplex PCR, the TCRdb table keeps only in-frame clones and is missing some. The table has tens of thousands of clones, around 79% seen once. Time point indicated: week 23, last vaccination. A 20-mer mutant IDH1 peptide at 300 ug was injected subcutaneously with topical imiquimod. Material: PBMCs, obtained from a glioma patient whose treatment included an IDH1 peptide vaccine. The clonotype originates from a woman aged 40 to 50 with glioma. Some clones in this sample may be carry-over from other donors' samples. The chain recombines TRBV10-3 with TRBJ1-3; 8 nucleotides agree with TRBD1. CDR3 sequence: CAISELGTGNTIYF. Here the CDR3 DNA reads TGTGCCATCAGTGAGTTGGGGACAGGCAACACCATATATTTT.